These T cell receptor beta chains were read from a single sample in a study of human T cells and chemical hapten exposure. Via MiXCR, TCRdb re-called the RACE reads, giving one row per CDR3 protein. In the table there are under 85,000 distinct CDR3 sequences, 9% to 12% of which are singletons. Sequences were derived from whole blood, sampled in connection with sensitization to the hapten diphenylcyclopropenone (DPC). The source of these receptors is a woman aged 45-59 years with alopecia areata. Some clones in this sample may be carry-over from other donors' samples. Both conserved end residues are part of each CDR3. The D gene is left open where the match is weak. The size of a clone is reported for some rows only, either as once, few or many, or as a class for expanded clones.

size	D	V	J	CDR3	DNA
few	NA	TRBV2	TRBJ2-5	CASSENRLQETQYF	TGTGCCAGCAGTGAAAACCGACTCCAAGAGACCCAGTACTTC
few	NA	TRBV7-6	TRBJ1-1	CASSPPMVGTDTEAFF	TGTGCCAGCAGCCCCCCCATGGTGGGAACAGACACTGAAGCTTTCTTT
NA	NA	TRBV27	TRBJ2-1	CASSPSTLAYNEQFF	TGTGCCAGCAGTCCCTCAACTCTCGCCTACAATGAGCAGTTCTTC
NA	NA	TRBV18	TRBJ1-1	CASSPSEQVEAFF	TGTGCCAGCTCACCAAGCGAACAGGTTGAAGCTTTCTTT
many	NA	TRBV30	TRBJ2-1	CAWSVKVTGERWQFF	TGTGCCTGGAGTGTAAAGGTTACTGGGGAGAGGTGGCAGTTCTTC
NA	NA	TRBV6-6	TRBJ1-1	CASSYEDIEASF	TGTGCCAGCAGTTACGAGGATATTGAAGCTTCCTTT
few	NA	TRBV19	TRBJ2-1	CASSEGYEQFF	TGTGCCAGTAGTGAAGGATATGAGCAGTTCTTC
few	NA	TRBV12-3/TRBV12-4	TRBJ2-7	CASSPSSVVGEQYF	TGTGCCAGCAGTCCTAGTAGCGTGGTGGGCGAGCAGTACTTC
few	NA	TRBV21-1	TRBJ2-3	CASSRMGQKGTDTQYF	TGTGCCAGCAGCCGTATGGGACAGAAGGGCACAGATACGCAGTATTTT
NA	TRBD1	TRBV28	TRBJ2-5	CASSLSRGRRETQYF	TGTGCCAGCAGTTTATCCAGGGGGCGCCGAGAGACCCAGTACTTC
NA	TRBD2	TRBV5-4	TRBJ2-3	CASSGGVAGRSDTQYF	TGTGCCAGCAGCGGGGGAGTAGCGGGAAGATCAGATACGCAGTATTTT
NA	NA	TRBV6-1	TRBJ1-1	CASKKDPQPNTEAFF	TGTGCCAGCAAGAAGGACCCGCAACCGAACACTGAAGCTTTCTTT
few	NA	TRBV6-5	TRBJ2-1	CASSYSSNWGADKQFF	TGTGCCAGCAGTTACTCGAGCAATTGGGGTGCGGATAAGCAGTTCTTC
NA	NA	TRBV20-1	TRBJ2-3	CSARDPTSTDTQYF	TGCAGTGCTAGAGATCCGACTTCAACAGATACGCAGTATTTT
NA	NA	TRBV7-2	TRBJ2-7	CASSYQGPPYEQYF	TGTGCCAGCAGCTACCAGGGGCCCCCCTACGAGCAGTACTTC
many	TRBD2	TRBV2	TRBJ2-1	CASRLASNNEQFF	TGTGCCAGTCGACTAGCTAGCAACAATGAGCAGTTCTTC
NA	NA	TRBV2	TRBJ2-3	CASTGPGPDTQYF	TGTGCCAGCACCGGACCCGGGCCAGATACGCAGTATTTT
few	TRBD2	TRBV9	TRBJ2-3	CASSVSSGGDTQYF	TGTGCCAGCAGCGTAAGTAGCGGGGGAGATACGCAGTATTTT
NA	NA	TRBV27	TRBJ2-7	CASSLTPLREQYF	TGTGCCAGCAGTTTGACCCCGTTGAGGGAGCAGTACTTC
many	NA	TRBV7-9	TRBJ2-1	CASSIPWRLKGYNEQFF	TGTGCCAGCAGCATTCCCTGGCGGCTCAAAGGGTACAATGAGCAGTTCTTC
NA	NA	TRBV7-2	TRBJ2-3	CASSPGVPHTQYF	TGTGCCAGCAGCCCTGGGGTCCCACATACGCAGTATTTT
few	NA	TRBV5-1	TRBJ2-1	CASSLTLAGTHNEQFF	TGCGCCAGCAGCTTGACACTAGCCGGTACACACAATGAGCAGTTCTTC
few	NA	TRBV7-9	TRBJ1-3	CASSLAGNTIYF	TGTGCCAGCAGCTTAGCCGGAAACACCATATATTTT
many	TRBD1	TRBV5-1	TRBJ2-2	CASSRGRGTTGELFF	TGCGCCAGCAGCCGGGGCAGGGGGACCACCGGGGAGCTGTTTTTT
many	NA	TRBV6-6	TRBJ2-7	CASSYATGFEQYF	TGTGCCAGCAGTTACGCCACAGGGTTCGAGCAGTACTTC
few	TRBD2	TRBV12-3/TRBV12-4	TRBJ2-5	CASTSGYQETQYF	TGTGCCAGCACTAGCGGATACCAAGAGACCCAGTACTTC
NA	TRBD2	TRBV4-2	TRBJ2-1	CASSPGGEDEQFF	TGTGCCAGCAGCCCGGGAGGGGAGGATGAGCAGTTCTTC
few	TRBD1	TRBV11-3	TRBJ1-2	CASSLDRTGSKHYGYTF	TGTGCCAGCAGCTTAGACCGGACAGGGAGCAAGCACTATGGCTACACCTTC
NA	NA	TRBV18	TRBJ1-5	CASSPGRSNQPQHF	TGTGCCAGCTCACCCGGACGGAGCAATCAGCCCCAGCATTTT
NA	TRBD2	TRBV7-2	TRBJ2-2	CASSAGLAVNTGELFF	TGTGCCAGCAGCGCGGGACTAGCGGTGAACACCGGGGAGCTGTTTTTT
many	TRBD1	TRBV2	TRBJ2-2	CASSEDRGPGELFF	TGTGCCAGCAGTGAGGACAGGGGACCCGGGGAGCTGTTTTTT
NA	NA	TRBV27	TRBJ1-4	CASSYISGTAVTKLFF	TGTGCCAGCAGTTATATTTCCGGGACCGCAGTGACGAAACTGTTTTTT
NA	TRBD1	TRBV5-1	TRBJ2-6	CASSPDRGTGANVLTF	TGCGCCAGCAGCCCTGACAGGGGGACCGGGGCCAACGTCCTGACTTTC
many	NA	TRBV7-2	TRBJ2-1	CASSPRQGSSYNEQFF	TGTGCCAGCAGCCCACGACAAGGGTCATCCTACAATGAGCAGTTCTTC
many	TRBD2	TRBV6-4	TRBJ2-1	CASSASGTNYNEQFF	TGTGCCAGCAGCGCTAGCGGGACTAACTACAATGAGCAGTTCTTC
NA	NA	TRBV29-1	TRBJ1-3	CSVEFGTPGNTIYF	TGCAGCGTTGAGTTTGGGACACCCGGAAACACCATATATTTT
few	NA	TRBV6-6	TRBJ1-3	CASSRHGNSGNTIYF	TGTGCCAGCTCGCGGCACGGAAACTCTGGAAACACCATATATTTT
NA	TRBD1	TRBV24-1	TRBJ2-1	CATSDLPRGQWIGNEQFF	TGTGCCACCAGTGATTTGCCTCGGGGACAGTGGATAGGGAATGAGCAGTTCTTC
NA	TRBD1	TRBV29-1	TRBJ1-2	CSVERGLNGYTF	TGCAGCGTTGAAAGGGGGCTCAATGGCTACACCTTC
NA	TRBD2	TRBV19	TRBJ2-2	CASSTQLAGAGGYTGELFF	TGTGCCAGTAGTACCCAACTAGCGGGAGCAGGGGGCTACACCGGGGAGCTGTTTTTT
few	TRBD1	TRBV12-3/TRBV12-4	TRBJ1-4	CASSFPTGRKLFF	TGTGCCAGCAGTTTCCCGACAGGGCGAAAACTGTTTTTT
many	NA	TRBV7-2	TRBJ2-7	CASSFAGSYEQYF	TGTGCCAGCAGCTTTGCAGGGAGCTACGAGCAGTACTTC
NA	NA	TRBV25-1	TRBJ1-5	CASKGPAGQPQHF	TGTGCCAGCAAGGGACCGGCCGGCCAGCCCCAGCATTTT
NA	NA	TRBV29-1	TRBJ2-2	CSVEGQCPGELFF	TGCAGCGTTGAGGGGCAGTGCCCCGGGGAGCTGTTTTTT
NA	TRBD1	TRBV11-2	TRBJ1-1	CASRRLRGQGTEAFF	TGTGCCAGCAGACGGTTAAGGGGGCAGGGCACTGAAGCTTTCTTT